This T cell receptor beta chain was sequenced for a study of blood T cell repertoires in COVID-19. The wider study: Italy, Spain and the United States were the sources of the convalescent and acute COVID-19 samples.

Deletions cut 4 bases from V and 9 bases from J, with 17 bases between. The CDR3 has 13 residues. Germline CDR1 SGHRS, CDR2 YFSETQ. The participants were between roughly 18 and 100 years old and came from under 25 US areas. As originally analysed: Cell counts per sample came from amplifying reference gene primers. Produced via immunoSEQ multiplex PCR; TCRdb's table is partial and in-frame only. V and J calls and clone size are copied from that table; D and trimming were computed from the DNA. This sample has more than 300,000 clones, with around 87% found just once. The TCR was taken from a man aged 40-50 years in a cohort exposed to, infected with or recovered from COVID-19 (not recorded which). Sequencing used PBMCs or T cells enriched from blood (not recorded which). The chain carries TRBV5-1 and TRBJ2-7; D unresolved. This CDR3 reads CASSAELNLRQYF. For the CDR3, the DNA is TGCGCCAGCAGCGCCGAACTAAATTTACGGCAGTACTTC.